In this sample, the clone carrying this TCR beta chain turned up many times. The antigen is undetermined. The CDR3 is 11 amino acids. V lost 5 bases, J lost 6 bases, and 10 bases lay in between. Germline V gene lookup returns CDR1 DFQATT and CDR2 SNEGSKA (reference sequence). TCRdb fed the RACE reads into MiXCR, producing one record per CDR3 protein. Found here are just over 80,000 distinct CDR3 sequences, approximately 12% of them singletons; the top ten hold about 4.2%. This entry belongs to a study of human T cells and chemical hapten exposure. The wider study: While the approximately 25-week study was under way, patients received diphenylcyclopropenone on the scalp every week.

The time point here: patch test 1, 2 weeks after DPC sensitization. The treatment: therapeutic diphenylcyclopropenone sensitization with weekly scalp DPC. Study-wide points: Versus controls, significantly more large CDR3 similarity clusters arose from expanded TCRs.

The genes are TRBV20-1 and TRBJ1-1; D is undetermined. Sequenced material: whole blood, taken in connection with sensitization to the hapten diphenylcyclopropenone (DPC). The sequence derives from a woman aged 45 to 65 with alopecia areata. Some clones in this sample may be carry-over from other donors' samples. CDR3 nucleotides: TGCAGTGCTTCCAGGTTCGCTGAAGCTTTCTTT. Amino acids: CSASRFAEAFF.